The present T cell receptor (beta chain) was sequenced within a study of Graves' ophthalmopathy and Graves' hyperthyroidism. This clonotype was seen many times. Amplification from RNA transcripts yielded the TCR beta CDR3 regions. An opening RT-PCR round employed HTBI primers and preceded a second-round multiplex PCR. One entry per CDR3 protein, called by TCRdb with MiXCR from the multiplex PCR reads. The sample includes about 640,000 distinct CDR3 sequences, about two fifths of them seen just once. Trimming stripped 1 base from V and 3 bases from J, with 16 bases between. Germline V gene lookup returns CDR1 SGHKS and CDR2 YYEKEE (reference sequence). The CDR3 has 16 amino acids.

The sample consisted of peripheral blood. The chain has TRBV5-5 and TRBJ1-1, with TRBD1 as a possible D gene (5 bases). The TCR sequence derives from an adult man with Graves' ophthalmopathy. The DNA for the CDR3 is TGTGCCAGCAGCTTGACCTCGGAGGGGTGGGACACTGAAGCTTTCTTT. Translating it yields CASSLTSEGWDTEAFF.